The sequence of this TCR beta chain was determined in a study of cytomegalovirus exposure and HLA in healthy donors. In germline, CDR1 is GTSNPN, CDR2 SVGIG (reference sequence). There are 15 residues in the CDR3. The V gene lost 2 bases and the J gene lost 4 bases, with 14 bases spanning the gap. Both 60 Vbeta primers and 13 Jbeta primers went into the PCR. Clones were sequenced by immunoSEQ multiplex PCR, and TCRdb holds only the in-frame ones, with some missing. This table has approximately 160,000 clones, about 80% appearing once. The TCR originated in a girl aged 5-17 years in good health and CMV-seropositive. The chain combines TRBV30 with TRBJ1-4; the D gene is possibly TRBD1 (5 bases). Material for sequencing was PBMCs. The CDR3 DNA sequence: TGTGCCTGGAGTTTAGGGGCGGCAGATAATGAAAAACTGTTTTTT. Protein sequence: CAWSLGAADNEKLFF.